This T cell receptor (beta chain) was captured by sequencing in a study of blood T cell repertoires in COVID-19 (dated by TCRdb to the early 2020s). With respect to the entire study: Collaborator samples came from the United States, Italy and Spain and covered acute and convalescent phases of COVID-19. HLA class I and class II types, where available, came from metadata supplied by the sample provider rather than from assay-based typing. A freely available public database, intended as a resource for researchers studying the immune response to SARS-CoV-2, is where the repertoires were released. Sample metadata almost always included a de-identified subject ID, COVID-19 status, age in years and sex. The samples were drawn from two sources: the first 160 participants of the ongoing ImmuneRACE study, and fewer than 1,500 subjects contributed by 6 global collaborators. The prospective study material was composed of cDNA or gDNA derived from T cells, B-cell-depleted T cells, or PBMCs. Subjects who had been exposed to COVID-19, were actively infected with it, or had recovered from it provided the deeply sampled blood TCRbeta repertoires that made up the dataset.

On the study overall, not on this receptor specifically: The amount of clinical and demographic metadata varied by source and participant and was provided uncurated.

Enrolling through a virtual design, the prospective study's participants ranged in age from about 18 to 89 years and lived across 24 United States geographic areas. Cohort assignment in the prospective study relied on participant-reported clinical history from a screening survey and a study questionnaire. Recovered participants in ImmuneRACE Cohort 3 were defined by two consecutive negative NP/OP PCR tests, clearance by a healthcare professional, or resolution of symptoms. Each participant in the prospective study had whole blood, serum and a nasopharyngeal or oropharyngeal swab collected by mobile phlebotomists. Participants in the prospective study had the option to provide additional blood draws and questionnaires over an approximately 2-month period. Before DNA extraction, prospective study blood samples were shipped either frozen or at room temperature. TCRbeta CDR3 regions were amplified from genomic DNA by means of the immunoSEQ Assay, a bias-controlled multiplex PCR. The source study handled its data this way. Nucleated cell counts per sample were estimated from amplification of reference gene primers within the assay. Sequence reads were collapsed and filtered to measure the absolute abundance of every unique TCRbeta CDR3 rearrangement. For each sample, productive Simpson clonality was calculated as the square root of Simpson's diversity index across productive rearrangements. Sourced from immuneACCESS, this table was stored by TCRdb with only in-frame sequences that have V and J called. A share of the clones is absent; for the studies checked, an unresolved V gene accounts for under half, and the remainder has no known explanation. D and trimming were read from the DNA, whereas the V and J calls and clone size are those reported in that table. The sample table contains 220,000 or so clones; only one count was recorded for around 86% of them. The leading ten clones occupy over 2% of the sample.

This clone came up once. No cognate antigen has been identified for it. Qualities for individual bases were not recorded, and no much larger clone is one base off. Via the germline V gene, CDR1 is SGHVS and CDR2 FQNEAQ. The CDR3 goes from the cysteine to the phenylalanine over 14 residues. The DNA shown is the 42-base CDR3, in frame from base 1. Trimming at the junction amounts to 1 base on V and 2 bases on J, and the germline ends lie 6 bases apart. The chain couples TRBV7-8 to TRBJ1-5, with no confidently assigned D gene. This receptor was obtained from a woman between 45 and 65 years old who had recovered from COVID-19. Sequencing used PBMCs or T cells enriched from blood (not recorded which). CDR3 protein: CASSLVAGNQPQHF. The DNA sequence is given as TGTGCCAGCAGCTTAGTTGCGGGCAATCAGCCCCAGCATTTT.